One and the same sample provided the 23 T cell receptor beta chains below, sequenced in a study of blood T cell repertoires in COVID-19 (dated by TCRdb to between 2020 and 2021). The library came from the immunoSEQ multiplex PCR assay. TCRdb took over this immuneACCESS table, retaining in-frame rearrangements with V and J assigned. Such tables are incomplete; in checked studies, under half of the missing clones stem from an unresolved V gene, and the remainder is unexplained. The sample profile shows fewer than 250,000 clones; approximately 90% of them were found once. 0.87% of the sample is in the top ten clones. Source material: PBMCs or T cells enriched from blood (not recorded which). The receptor set was obtained from a man between 45 and 60 years old who had been exposed to COVID-19.

CDR3 in amino acids: CASSLLPSGKADTQYF. CDR3 sequence (DNA): TGTGCCAGCAGCTTATTGCCTAGCGGGAAGGCAGATACGCAGTATTTT. The V gene is TRBV5-4, the J gene TRBJ2-3, with TRBD2 identical over 9 bases. The CDR3 is made up of 16 amino acids. After removal of 2 bases from V and 4 bases from J, the junction contained 8 bases not matched to a gene. Looked up from germline, CDR1 is SGHNT and CDR2 is YYREEE (reference sequence). Variable domain in full (rest from reference TRBV5-4 and TRBJ2-3): ETGVTQSPTHLIKTRGQQVTLRCSSQSGHNTVSWYQQALGQGPQFIFQYYREEENGRGNFPPRFSGLQFPNYSSELNVNALELDDSALYLCASSLLPSGKADTQYFGPGTRLTVL.

This chain uses TRBV18 with TRBJ1-5, with a tentative D call TRBD1 (5 bases). Germline assignment: CDR1 KGHSH and CDR2 LQKENI. The CDR3 is 15 residues long. V shed 5 bases and J shed 2 bases, with 13 bases lying between them. CDR3 DNA sequence: TGTGCCAGCTCATCCACGCAGGGTGGCAATCAGCCCCAGCATTTT. This encodes CASSSTQGGNQPQHF.

The rearrangement joins TRBV15 to TRBJ1-6; a weak D match, TRBD1 (5 bases). V gave up 9 bases and J gave up 10 bases, with 25 bases separating them. The germline gives CDR1 LNHNV, CDR2 YYDKDF (reference sequence). The CDR3 loop spans 16 amino acids. CDR3: CATTEYQGNWGSPLHF. The CDR3 DNA reads TGTGCCACGACCGAATACCAGGGAAATTGGGGATCACCCCTCCACTTT.

The chain has TRBV5-4 and TRBJ2-5; D is unclear. This CDR3 is 17 amino acids long. Trimming took 0 bases from V and 1 from J, leaving 16 bases between them. CDR1 and CDR2 (germline): SGHNT, YYREEE (reference sequence). The CDR3 spells CASSLVWVGLSQETQYF. CDR3 in DNA: TGTGCCAGCAGCTTGGTATGGGTGGGCCTCTCCCAAGAGACCCAGTACTTC.

The chain has TRBV10-2 and TRBJ2-1, with D tentatively TRBD2 (6 bases). Trimming took off 10 bases at V and 5 bases at J, with 21 bases between the two ends. This CDR3 spans 15 amino acids. Germline CDR1 is WSHSY and CDR2 is SAAADI. DNA of the CDR3: TGCGCCATGAGGCAGGCGGGGAACGGCCACAATGAGCAGTTCTTC. Protein sequence: CAMRQAGNGHNEQFF.

The chain recombines TRBV7-6 with TRBJ2-2, with 8 bases matching TRBD1. The V segment lost 3 bases and the J segment 4 bases; nucleotides outside the gene matches: 13. This CDR3 is built from 18 residues. CDR1 is SGHVS, CDR2 FNYEAQ, per germline. The CDR3 sequence: CASSFPRQGQLITGELFF. The CDR3 DNA reads as TGTGCCAGCAGCTTCCCTCGACAGGGGCAATTGATCACCGGGGAGCTGTTTTTT.

CDR3 protein: CASSDRSLNYGYTF. Here the CDR3 DNA reads TGTGCCAGCAGTGACAGGTCCCTTAACTATGGCTACACCTTC. The rearrangement joins TRBV28 to TRBJ1-2; D might be TRBD1 (6 bases). V was trimmed by 5 bases and J by 1 base, leaving 11 bases between them. CDR3 size: 14 residues. CDR1 and CDR2 from the germline V gene are MDHEN and SYDVKM.

The chain joins TRBV6-5 to TRBJ1-1; 7 bases fit TRBD1. Germline V CDR1 and CDR2: MNHEY, SVGAGI. The CDR3 is made up of 12 amino acids. V gave up 5 bases and J gave up 11 bases; unmatched junction bases: 8. The CDR3 nucleotides read TGTGCCAGCAGTAACGACAGGGATACGGCTTTCTTT. It yields the protein CASSNDRDTAFF.

The V call is TRBV28, the J call TRBJ1-1; D unclear. The CDR3 is made up of 13 amino acids. Trimming removed 2 bases at V and 10 bases at J, with 14 bases between. CDR1 MDHEN and CDR2 SYDVKM come from the germline V gene. CDR3 sequence: CASSLISLTGAFF. CDR3 in DNA: TGTGCCAGCAGTTTAATCTCCCTAACGGGAGCTTTCTTT.

The chain employs TRBV7-2 and TRBJ1-4; TRBD1 matches at 11 bases. The V gene's germline CDR1 is SGHTA and CDR2 FQGNSA. This CDR3 comprises 18 residues. V gave up 5 bases and J gave up 6 bases; unmatched junction bases: 14. The CDR3 bases are TGTGCCAGCAGCCGTGGAATCGGACAGGGGGCGATTGATGAAAAACTGTTTTTT. Amino acid sequence: CASSRGIGQGAIDEKLFF. The entire variable domain, with the rest obtained from reference TRBV7-2 and TRBJ1-4, is as follows: GAGVSQSPSNKVTEKGKDVELRCDPISGHTALYWYRQSLGQGLEFLIYFQGNSAPDKSGLPSDRFSAERTGGSVSTLTIQRTQQEDSAVYLCASSRGIGQGAIDEKLFFGSGTQLSVL.

The CDR3 coding sequence is TGTGCCAGCAGCTTAGTGGGCAGACGGCATGAGCAGTTCTTC. It translates to CASSLVGRRHEQFF. The J gene is TRBJ2-1, the V gene TRBV7-2; no clear D gene. CDR3 length: 14 residues. With 1 base removed from V and 8 bases from J, the gap between germline ends came to 12 bases. Germline assignment: CDR1 SGHTA and CDR2 FQGNSA.

This sequence joins TRBV7-3 and TRBJ2-1; 9 nucleotides match TRBD1. CDR3 size: 15 residues. Trimming at V came to 5 bases and at J to 4 bases, leaving 6 bases not matched to a gene. Germline V gene data show CDR1 as SGHTA and CDR2 as FQGTGA. The CDR3 spells CASSTTGQGYNEQFF. The DNA of the CDR3 is TGTGCCAGCAGCACCACGGGACAGGGATACAATGAGCAGTTCTTC.

This sequence joins TRBV7-9 and TRBJ2-7, with TRBD2 matching 11 bases. Trimming at V came to 1 base and at J to 4 bases, leaving 9 bases not matched to a gene. The germline CDR1 and CDR2 sequences are SEHNR and FQNEAQ (reference sequence). The CDR3 is made up of 17 amino acids. The CDR3 DNA follows: TGTGCCAGCAGCTTAGGGCTAGCGGGGGGACAAGGATACGAGCAGTACGTC. It codes for CASSLGLAGGQGYEQYV.

In DNA form, the CDR3 reads TGTGCCACCAGCAGACTAGCGGTCCAAGAGACCCAGTACTTC. Amino acids: CATSRLAVQETQYF. The chain joins TRBV15 to TRBJ2-5; TRBD2 agrees at 7 bases. This CDR3 is built from 14 residues. Trimming at V came to 2 bases and at J to 1 base, leaving 1 base not matched to a gene. Germline-derived CDR1 and CDR2 are LNHNV and YYDKDF (reference sequence).

The chain has TRBV14 and TRBJ1-4, with a weak D call TRBD1 (5 bases). Trimming cost V 5 bases and J 8 bases, with 18 bases left between them. CDR3 length equals 15 residues. Germline lookup yields CDR1 SGHDN and CDR2 FVKESK. The CDR3 region is CASSFLGGAREKLFF. DNA of the CDR3: TGTGCCAGCAGCTTCCTCGGAGGGGCAAGGGAAAAACTGTTTTTT.

V and J are TRBV3-1 (or the pseudogene TRBV3-2) and TRBJ2-1; possibly TRBD2 for D (6 bases). Germline assignment: CDR1 LGHDT and CDR2 YNNKEL (reference sequence). The CDR3 spans 14 residues. V lost 8 bases and J lost 1, with 12 bases in between. This CDR3 is CASVHSGSYNEQFF. CDR3 nucleotides: TGTGCCAGCGTCCATAGCGGTTCCTACAATGAGCAGTTCTTC.

The genes are TRBV28 and TRBJ2-7, with D uncertain. Trimming pared 10 bases from V and 2 bases from J, leaving 12 bases between. This CDR3 spans 12 amino acids. Germline values: CDR1 MDHEN, CDR2 SYDVKM. The CDR3 bases are TGTGCCATCCGAGACTCCGCCTACGAGCAGTACGTC. Protein product: CAIRDSAYEQYV.

The genes are TRBV6-2 or TRBV6-3 and TRBJ1-2; 7 bases map to TRBD1. V was pared by 5 bases and J by 7 bases, with 7 bases of the junction left unmatched. The CDR3 spans 13 residues. CDR1 and CDR2 from the germline V gene are MNHEY and SVGEGT. The CDR3 DNA sequence: TGTGCCAGCAGTCCCGACAGGGCTCGTGGCTACACCTTC. Translated: CASSPDRARGYTF.

The rearrangement links TRBV28 to TRBJ2-1, with D perhaps TRBD2 (5 bases). Trimming removed 7 bases at V and 15 bases at J, with 22 bases between. Germline lookup yields CDR1 MDHEN and CDR2 SYDVKM. This CDR3 comprises 13 residues. CDR3 sequence: CASKGDRTMSRFF. The CDR3 DNA sequence: TGTGCCAGCAAGGGAGACCGTACAATGAGTCGGTTCTTC.

The V gene is TRBV7-3, the J gene TRBJ2-1, with D hard to call. Trimming took 4 bases from V and 8 from J, leaving 15 bases between them. Per the germline V gene, CDR1 is SGHTA and CDR2 is FQGTGA. The CDR3 consists of 14 residues. DNA for the CDR3: TGTGCCAGCAGCTCCAGGCCCTCGCCCGATGAGCAGTTCTTC. Amino acids: CASSSRPSPDEQFF.

The chain is built from TRBV5-1 and TRBJ2-5; 13 nucleotides match TRBD2. With V trimmed by 2 bases and J by 5 bases, 12 bases remained unmatched. Germline V lookup: CDR1 SGHRS, CDR2 YFSETQ. This CDR3 spans 18 amino acids. CDR3 bases: TGCGCCAGCAGCTTTAGGAGGACTAGCGGGAGTGCAAGGGAGACCCAGTACTTC. Amino acids: CASSFRRTSGSARETQYF.

The genes are TRBV27 and TRBJ1-4; 7 bases are a match to TRBD1. The CDR3 has 17 amino acids. CDR1 is MNHEY and CDR2 is SMNVEV in the germline V gene (reference sequence). J gave up 0 bases and V 5 bases, and 9 bases lay outside the gene matches. CDR3 protein: CASSASGTAATNEKLFF. DNA of the CDR3: TGTGCCAGCAGTGCCTCCGGGACAGCAGCAACTAATGAAAAACTGTTTTTT.

This chain joins TRBV30 and TRBJ1-5, with a tentative D call TRBD1 (5 bases). V gave up 1 base and J gave up 7 bases, with 8 bases separating them. The length of the CDR3 is 12 residues. Germline loops: CDR1 GTSNPN, CDR2 SVGIG (reference sequence). In nucleotides, the CDR3 is TGTGCCTGGAGTGCCTGGGGCCAGCCCCAGCATTTT. Translating gives CAWSAWGQPQHF.